Listed below are T cell receptor beta chains from one sample, sequenced in a study of identical twins. TCRdb passed the 5' RACE reads through MiXCR, listing each CDR3 protein once. In the table there are around 290,000 distinct CDR3 sequences, less than 9.5% of which are singletons. The same data also contributed to another study, on yellow fever vaccine responses in identical twins.

Material: CD8+ T cells sorted from blood. All receptors come from a woman aged 18-35 years in good health. CDR3s leave out the opening cysteine and the closing phenylalanine or tryptophan. Each record gives: J gene, V gene, D gene, CDR3 protein. A D gene is named only where the DNA matches it firmly.

TRBJ2-5,TRBV28,NA,ASSLSRTVGGETQY
TRBJ2-1,TRBV27,TRBD1,ASSKPGQEQF
TRBJ2-3,TRBV5-5,NA,AIGPGLGADTQY
TRBJ2-1,TRBV27,NA,ASRPIESSYNEQF
TRBJ2-7,TRBV9,NA,ASSGGTPSEQY
TRBJ2-7,TRBV4-3,NA,ASSSVRGSYEQY
TRBJ2-7,TRBV6-5,NA,ASSLVGGGPYEQY
TRBJ2-7,TRBV29-1,TRBD2,SVAAGSSYEQY
TRBJ2-1,TRBV11-3,NA,ASSGTGFNEQF
TRBJ2-5,TRBV15,TRBD2,ATSNLRGAGMETQY
TRBJ2-1,TRBV29-1,TRBD1,SVAGGEVYNEQF
TRBJ2-7,TRBV7-9,NA,ASSLEGRSYEQY
TRBJ2-7,TRBV18,NA,ASSPREKDYEQY
TRBJ2-2,TRBV6-5,NA,ASSYGTAGGELF
TRBJ1-6,TRBV10-1,NA,ASSESRGNSPLH
TRBJ1-1,TRBV4-3,NA,ASSQDRGFMNTEAF
TRBJ1-5,TRBV21-1,NA,ASSKSAGRSPQH
TRBJ2-7,TRBV27,NA,ASSLFGEQY
TRBJ2-7,TRBV9,TRBD1,ASSEKTGGYEQY
TRBJ2-7,TRBV4-2,TRBD2,ASSQEPTSGLEAYEQY
TRBJ2-1,TRBV30,NA,AHWQGSVWNEQF
TRBJ1-4,TRBV5-6,NA,ASSFSGEKLF
TRBJ2-1,TRBV15,TRBD2,ATSRDAGDYNEQF
TRBJ2-7,TRBV29-1,TRBD2,SVATSVRPYEQY
TRBJ2-7,TRBV20-1,TRBD2,SATKPGLAGTYEQY
TRBJ2-7,TRBV30,NA,AWVRSYEQY
TRBJ2-5,TRBV4-3,TRBD2,ASSQVYPGVAGGPGETQY
TRBJ2-1,TRBV29-1,NA,SVEGQGVEQF
TRBJ2-3,TRBV3-1,TRBD2,ASSQCKRLAGEDTQY
TRBJ1-6,TRBV20-1,TRBD1,SATGQSSYNSPLH
TRBJ2-1,TRBV7-2,TRBD2,ASSLGLAGYEQF
TRBJ2-7,TRBV29-1,TRBD2,SVVGLAVSYEQY
TRBJ2-2,TRBV15,TRBD2,ATSLSGTHTGELF
TRBJ2-2,TRBV4-3,TRBD2,ASSQEVAGVLGELF
TRBJ1-4,TRBV29-1,TRBD1,SAWVRDRSNEKLF
TRBJ2-3,TRBV10-3,TRBD2,AIREAGTDTQY
TRBJ2-5,TRBV29-1,NA,SARRVGRQETQY
TRBJ2-5,TRBV7-9,NA,ASSPYPGTQETQY
TRBJ2-7,TRBV7-2,NA,ASSGASDLGREQY